The 16 T cell receptor beta chains below all came from one sample that was sequenced in a study of blood T cell repertoires in COVID-19. Profiling relied on immunoSEQ multiplex PCR, and the TCRdb table lists in-frame clones only, not all of them. This table holds about 190,000 clones, 89% found once. The sample comprised peripheral blood. These receptors came from a man in his forties with acute or convalescent COVID-19.

The chain joins TRBV27 to TRBJ1-1, with D uncertain. V was clipped by 3 bases and J by 4 bases, with 12 bases between them. The CDR3 is made up of 14 amino acids. Germline CDR1 and CDR2: MNHEY and SMNVEV (reference sequence). Here the CDR3 reads CASSFESSSTEAFF. CDR3 bases: TGTGCCAGCAGTTTCGAGTCTTCGAGCACTGAAGCTTTCTTT.

J is TRBJ2-4 and V is TRBV18; 10 bases match TRBD1. Trimming at V came to 1 base and at J to 8 bases, leaving 11 bases not matched to a gene. This CDR3 spans 17 amino acids. Germline V gives CDR1 KGHSH, CDR2 LQKENI. The CDR3 loop reads CASSPLPGTGAADIQYF. The CDR3 region has the DNA TGTGCCAGCTCACCACTCCCCGGGACAGGGGCGGCGGACATTCAGTACTTC.

The J gene is TRBJ2-7, the V gene TRBV7-2; 10 nucleotides match TRBD1. The V segment lost 4 bases and the J segment 3 bases; nucleotides outside the gene matches: 9. Germline V gives CDR1 SGHTA, CDR2 FQGNSA. CDR3 length equals 16 residues. CDR3: CASSSYSTGGIYEQYF. The CDR3 DNA follows: TGTGCCAGCAGCTCCTACTCGACAGGGGGCATCTACGAGCAGTACTTC.

The CDR3 sequence: CAWSETSREQYF. CDR3 sequence (DNA): TGTGCCTGGAGCGAAACTAGCCGCGAGCAGTACTTC. The gene calls are TRBV30 and TRBJ2-7, with D possibly matching TRBD2 (6 bases). V dropped 3 bases and J dropped 6 bases, with 12 bases sitting between them. CDR1 GTSNPN and CDR2 SVGIG come from the germline V gene (reference sequence). This CDR3 is built from 12 residues.

This chain joins TRBV19 and TRBJ2-3; TRBD2 agrees at 8 bases. Germline lookup yields CDR1 LNHDA and CDR2 SQIVND (reference sequence). V dropped 5 bases and J dropped 6; count of bases not matched to a gene: 13. The CDR3 sequence is 16 residues long. The CDR3, as DNA: TGTGCCAGTAGTTTGGCGGGGGGCCTTACCGCGGATACGCAGTATTTT. Its protein product is CASSLAGGLTADTQYF.

This rearrangement joins TRBV18 to TRBJ1-3; D is perhaps TRBD1 (6 bases). CDR3 length: 15 residues. V lost 3 bases, J lost 0 bases, and 9 bases lay in between. Germline values: CDR1 KGHSH, CDR2 LQKENI. CDR3 amino acids: CASSPQGISGNTIYF. The CDR3 DNA reads as TGTGCCAGCTCACCCCAGGGGATCTCTGGAAACACCATATATTTT.

Of note for this clone: The same CDR3 also results from other DNA sequences found in this sample. V and J are TRBV6-5 and TRBJ1-1; no clear D gene. V was shortened by 2 bases and J by 1 base, with 5 bases between the two germline ends. The CDR3 totals 13 residues. The germline V gene encodes CDR1 MNHEY and CDR2 SVGAGI. CDR3: CASSYTQNTEAFF. CDR3 in DNA: TGTGCCAGCAGTTACACTCAGAACACTGAAGCTTTCTTT.

DNA for the CDR3: TGTGCCAGTAGCCTTAAACACATGAACACTGAAGCTTTCTTT. This translates into CASSLKHMNTEAFF. The chain links TRBV19 to TRBJ1-1; D is undetermined. Germline assignment: CDR1 LNHDA and CDR2 SQIVND (reference sequence). Trimming removed 6 bases at V and 0 bases at J, with 11 bases between. The CDR3 totals 14 residues.

This clone was counted once. The chain carries TRBV29-1 and TRBJ2-1; 8 nucleotides agree with TRBD2. Germline CDR1 SQVTM, CDR2 ANQGSEA. V shed 5 bases, J shed 0 bases, and the junction held 6 bases outside the gene matches. CDR3 length equals 15 residues. This CDR3 reads CSVSGGGPSYNEQFF. CDR3 DNA: TGCAGCGTTAGTGGCGGGGGGCCCTCCTACAATGAGCAGTTCTTC.

The chain has TRBV6-2 or TRBV6-3 and TRBJ2-1; 11 nucleotides match TRBD2. Per germline, CDR1 MNHEY and CDR2 SVGEGT. Germline trimming cut 4 bases from V and 12 bases from J; bases unmatched to any gene: 11. The CDR3 covers 15 residues. CDR3 amino acids: CASSSTSGGISGQFF. In DNA form, the CDR3 reads TGTGCCAGCAGTTCTACTAGCGGGGGAATATCAGGGCAGTTCTTC.

The genes are TRBV4-1 and TRBJ2-1; TRBD1 is a possible D gene (6 bases). V lost 6 bases and J lost 9, with 21 bases in between. Germline CDR1 is MGHRA and CDR2 is YSYEKL. This CDR3 has 15 residues. The CDR3 loop is CASSSEGVSVFEQFF. CDR3 nucleotides: TGCGCCAGCAGTTCCGAGGGGGTATCAGTTTTTGAGCAGTTCTTC.

V and J are TRBV6-5 and TRBJ1-1; D uncertain. The CDR3 has 14 amino acids. With 0 bases removed from V and 4 bases from J, the gap between germline ends came to 9 bases. CDR1 and CDR2 (germline): MNHEY, SVGAGI. This CDR3 reads CASSYSTVGTEAFF. The CDR3 DNA is TGTGCCAGCAGTTACTCGACTGTGGGCACTGAAGCTTTCTTT.

In its sample, this clone was seen a few times. The chain couples TRBV5-1 to TRBJ2-7; 7 bases are shared with TRBD2. This CDR3 has 16 amino acids. The ends lost 0 bases at V and 2 bases at J; junction bases unmatched: 8. Germline V lookup: CDR1 SGHRS, CDR2 YFSETQ. The CDR3 spells CASSLDKGGDTYEQYF. The CDR3 nucleotides are TGCGCCAGCAGCTTGGATAAGGGAGGGGATACCTACGAGCAGTACTTC.

The chain couples TRBV9 to TRBJ2-2; 9 nucleotides match TRBD2. The V and J ends lost 3 bases and 0 bases, in that order; junction bases with no gene match: 3. Germline V gives CDR1 SGDLS, CDR2 YYNGEE. The CDR3 length is 16 residues. The CDR3: CASSAASGTNTGELFF. CDR3 coding DNA: TGTGCCAGCAGCGCCGCTAGCGGGACGAACACCGGGGAGCTGTTTTTT. The variable domain in full, completed from reference TRBV9 and TRBJ2-2, reads DSGVTQTPKHLITATGQRVTLRCSPRSGDLSVYWYQQSLDQGLQFLIQYYNGEERAKGNILERFSAQQFPDLHSELNLSSLELGDSALYFCASSAASGTNTGELFFGEGSRLTVL.

The gene calls are TRBV9 and TRBJ1-4, with 8 bases aligning to TRBD1. V lost 3 bases and J lost 4; bases outside the gene matches: 5. This CDR3 is built from 15 residues. Per germline, CDR1 SGDLS and CDR2 YYNGEE. CDR3 residues: CASSARTGLNEKLFF. DNA for the CDR3: TGTGCCAGCAGCGCCCGGACAGGGCTTAATGAAAAACTGTTTTTT.

The chain combines TRBV6-5 with TRBJ1-5; 7 nucleotides agree with TRBD1. Trimming at V came to 2 bases and at J to 7 bases, leaving 5 bases not matched to a gene. The germline CDR1 and CDR2 sequences are MNHEY and SVGAGI. CDR3 length equals 14 residues. CDR3 region: CASSYQGVGQPQHF. DNA for the CDR3: TGTGCCAGCAGTTACCAGGGGGTCGGGCAGCCCCAGCATTTT.